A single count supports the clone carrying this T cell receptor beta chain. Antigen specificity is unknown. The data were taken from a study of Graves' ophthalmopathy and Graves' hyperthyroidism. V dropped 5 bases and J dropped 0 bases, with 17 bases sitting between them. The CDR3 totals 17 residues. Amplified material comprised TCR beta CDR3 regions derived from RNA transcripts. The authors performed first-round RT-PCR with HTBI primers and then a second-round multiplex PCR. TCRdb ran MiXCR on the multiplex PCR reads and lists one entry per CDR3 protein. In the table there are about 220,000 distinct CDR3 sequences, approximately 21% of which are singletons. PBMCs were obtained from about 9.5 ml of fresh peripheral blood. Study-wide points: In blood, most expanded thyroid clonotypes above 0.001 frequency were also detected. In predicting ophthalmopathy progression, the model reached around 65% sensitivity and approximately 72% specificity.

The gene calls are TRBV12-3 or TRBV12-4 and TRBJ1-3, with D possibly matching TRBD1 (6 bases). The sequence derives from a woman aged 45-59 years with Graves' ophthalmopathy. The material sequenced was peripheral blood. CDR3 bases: TGTGCCAGCAGTCCACAACCGGGACACTACTCTGGAAACACCATATATTTT. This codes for CASSPQPGHYSGNTIYF.